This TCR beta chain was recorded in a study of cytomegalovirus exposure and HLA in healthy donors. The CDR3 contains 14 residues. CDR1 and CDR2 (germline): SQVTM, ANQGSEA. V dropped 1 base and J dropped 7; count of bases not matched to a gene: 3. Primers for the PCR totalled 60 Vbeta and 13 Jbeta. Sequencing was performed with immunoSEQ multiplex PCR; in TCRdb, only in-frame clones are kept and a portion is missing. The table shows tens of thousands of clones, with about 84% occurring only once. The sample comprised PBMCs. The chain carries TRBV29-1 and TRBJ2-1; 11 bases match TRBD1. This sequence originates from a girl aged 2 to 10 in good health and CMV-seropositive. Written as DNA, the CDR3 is TGCAGCGTTGAAGGAGGACAGGGGGCAAATGAGCAGTTCTTC. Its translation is CSVEGGQGANEQFF.